A single count supports the clone carrying this TCR beta chain. This may be a read error: a much more frequent sequence differs by one nucleotide. This CDR3 comprises 16 residues. Germline CDR1 MGHRA, CDR2 YSYEKL. This entry comes from a study of blood T cells in healthy people across ages. Each of the donors had ten milliliters of peripheral blood drawn into EDTA-treated Vacutainer tubes. Together with a sample-barcoded 5' primer, a J-beta primer mix was included in a second PCR lasting about 6 to 12 cycles. TCRdb re-derived calls from the 5' RACE reads in MiXCR, one entry per CDR3 protein. The sample lists a few hundred thousand distinct CDR3 sequences; about 25% were seen once.

Sequencing was carried out using blood. The sequence derives from a woman aged 70-85 years in good health. The chain joins TRBV4-1 to TRBJ2-5; 9 nucleotides line up with TRBD2. The J call is in doubt because the DNA end fits TRBJ2-1 better. In nucleotides, the CDR3 is TGCGCCAGCAGCCAGGCTGTGACTAGCGGTTACAATGAGCAGTTCTTC. Its protein product is CASSQAVTSGYNEQFF.